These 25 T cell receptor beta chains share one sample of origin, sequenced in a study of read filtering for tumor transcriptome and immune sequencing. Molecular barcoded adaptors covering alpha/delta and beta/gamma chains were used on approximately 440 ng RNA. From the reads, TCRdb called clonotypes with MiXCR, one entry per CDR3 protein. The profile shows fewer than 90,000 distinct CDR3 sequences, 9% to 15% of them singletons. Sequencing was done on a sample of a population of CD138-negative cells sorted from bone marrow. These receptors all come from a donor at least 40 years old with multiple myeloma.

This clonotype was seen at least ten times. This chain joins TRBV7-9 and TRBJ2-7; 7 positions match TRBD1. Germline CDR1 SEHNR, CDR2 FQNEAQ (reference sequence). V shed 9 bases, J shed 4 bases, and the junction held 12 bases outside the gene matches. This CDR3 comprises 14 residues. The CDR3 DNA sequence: TGTGCCAGAATTTTTCGGGACAGCTCTTACGAGCAGTACTTC. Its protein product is CARIFRDSSYEQYF.

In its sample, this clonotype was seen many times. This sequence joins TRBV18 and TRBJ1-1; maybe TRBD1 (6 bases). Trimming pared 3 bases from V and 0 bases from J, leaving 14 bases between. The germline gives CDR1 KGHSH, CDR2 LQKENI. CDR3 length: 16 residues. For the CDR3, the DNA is TGTGCCAGCTCACCTAACAGGGATTCCCTGAACACTGAAGCTTTCTTT. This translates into CASSPNRDSLNTEAFF. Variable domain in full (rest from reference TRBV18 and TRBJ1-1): NAGVMQNPRHLVRRRGQEARLRCSPMKGHSHVYWYRQLPEEGLKFMVYLQKENIIDESGMPKERFSAEFPKEGPSILRIQQVVRGDSAAYFCASSPNRDSLNTEAFFGQGTRLTVV.

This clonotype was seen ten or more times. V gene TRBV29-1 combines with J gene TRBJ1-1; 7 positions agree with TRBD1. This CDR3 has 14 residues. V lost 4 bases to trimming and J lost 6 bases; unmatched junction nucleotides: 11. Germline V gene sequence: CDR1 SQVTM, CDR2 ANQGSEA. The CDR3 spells CSVGAQGGSSEAFF. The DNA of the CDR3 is TGCAGCGTTGGGGCCCAGGGGGGTTCGTCTGAAGCTTTCTTT.

The CDR3 sequence: CSASRASTDTQYF. The CDR3 DNA reads as TGCAGTGCGTCTCGCGCCAGCACAGATACGCAGTATTTT. J is TRBJ2-3 and V is TRBV20-1, with D uncertain. Germline-derived CDR1 and CDR2 are DFQATT and SNEGSKA (reference sequence). With 6 bases removed from V and 0 bases from J, the gap between germline ends came to 10 bases. This CDR3 spans 13 amino acids.

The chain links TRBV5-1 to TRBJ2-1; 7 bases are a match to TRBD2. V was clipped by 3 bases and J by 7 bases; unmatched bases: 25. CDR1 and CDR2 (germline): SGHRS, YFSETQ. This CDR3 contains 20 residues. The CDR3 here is CASSSWGGSSRRGGENEQFF. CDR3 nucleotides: TGCGCCAGCAGCTCATGGGGGGGAAGTAGCAGGAGAGGAGGTGAGAATGAGCAGTTCTTC.

The CDR3 protein is CSVEVPTDGYGYTF. CDR3 bases: TGCAGCGTTGAAGTTCCGACAGACGGCTATGGCTACACCTTC. The rearrangement uses TRBV29-1 and TRBJ1-2, with a tentative D call TRBD1 (5 bases). V lost 1 base and J lost 4, with 13 bases in between. Germline assignment: CDR1 SQVTM and CDR2 ANQGSEA. The CDR3 is made up of 14 amino acids.

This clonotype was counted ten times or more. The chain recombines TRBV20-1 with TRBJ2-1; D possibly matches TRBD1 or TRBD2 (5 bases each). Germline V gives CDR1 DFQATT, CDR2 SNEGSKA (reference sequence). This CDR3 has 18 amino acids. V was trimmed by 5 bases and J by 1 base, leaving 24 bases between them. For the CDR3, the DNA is TGCAGTGCTCTACCCCCTAGAGGAAGGGGACGGTCCTACAATGAGCAGTTCTTC. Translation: CSALPPRGRGRSYNEQFF.

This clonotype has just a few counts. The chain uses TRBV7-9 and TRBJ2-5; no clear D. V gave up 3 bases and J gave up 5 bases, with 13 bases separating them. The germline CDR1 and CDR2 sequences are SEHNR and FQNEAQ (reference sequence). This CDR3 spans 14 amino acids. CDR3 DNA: TGTGCCAGCAGCTTTCAGGCCTCCGGGGAGACCCAGTACTTC. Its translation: CASSFQASGETQYF.

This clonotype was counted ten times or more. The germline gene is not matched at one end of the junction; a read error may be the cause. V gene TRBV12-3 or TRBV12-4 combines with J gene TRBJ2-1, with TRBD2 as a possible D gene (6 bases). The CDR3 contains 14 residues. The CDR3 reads CASSRDFSSNEQFF. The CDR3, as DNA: TGTGCCAGCAGTCGGGACTTTTCCTCCAATGAGCAGTTCTTC.

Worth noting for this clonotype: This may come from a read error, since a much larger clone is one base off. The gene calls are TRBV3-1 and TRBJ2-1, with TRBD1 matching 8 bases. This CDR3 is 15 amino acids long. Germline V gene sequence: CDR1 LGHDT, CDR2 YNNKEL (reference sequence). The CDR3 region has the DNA TGTGCCAGCAGCCAAGTCCGGGACAGGAGGAATGAGCAGTCCTTC. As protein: CASSQVRDRRNEQSF.

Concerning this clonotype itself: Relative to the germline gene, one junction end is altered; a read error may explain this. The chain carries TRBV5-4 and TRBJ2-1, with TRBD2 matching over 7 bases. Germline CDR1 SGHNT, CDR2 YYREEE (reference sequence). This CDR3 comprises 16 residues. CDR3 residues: CASSPSLALSYNGQFF. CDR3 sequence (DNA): TGTGCCAGCAGCCCCTCACTAGCGCTCTCCTACAATGGGCAGTTCTTC.

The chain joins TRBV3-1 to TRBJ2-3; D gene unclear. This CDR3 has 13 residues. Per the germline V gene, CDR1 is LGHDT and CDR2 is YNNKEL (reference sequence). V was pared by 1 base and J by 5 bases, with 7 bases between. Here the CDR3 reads CASSQGTVDTQYF. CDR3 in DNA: TGTGCCAGCAGCCAAGGCACCGTAGATACGCAGTATTTT.

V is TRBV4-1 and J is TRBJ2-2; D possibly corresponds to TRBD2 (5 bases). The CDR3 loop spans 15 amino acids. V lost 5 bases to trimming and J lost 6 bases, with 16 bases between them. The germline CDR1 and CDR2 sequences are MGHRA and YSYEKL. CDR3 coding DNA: TGCGCCAGCAGCAGATTTAGTCAGGAGGCCGGGGAGCTGTTTTTT. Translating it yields CASSRFSQEAGELFF.

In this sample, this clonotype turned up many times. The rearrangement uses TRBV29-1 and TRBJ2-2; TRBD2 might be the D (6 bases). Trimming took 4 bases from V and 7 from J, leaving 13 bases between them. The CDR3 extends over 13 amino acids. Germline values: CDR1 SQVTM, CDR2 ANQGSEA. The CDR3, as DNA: TGCAGCGTTGTTGAGACTAGAGGCGGGGAGCTGTTTTTT. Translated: CSVVETRGGELFF.

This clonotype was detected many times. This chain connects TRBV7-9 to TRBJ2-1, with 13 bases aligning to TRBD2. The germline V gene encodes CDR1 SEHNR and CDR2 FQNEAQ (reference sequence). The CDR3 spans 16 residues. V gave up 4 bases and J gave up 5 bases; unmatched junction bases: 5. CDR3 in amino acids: CASSSTSGRTNNEQFF. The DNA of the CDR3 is TGTGCCAGCAGCTCGACTAGCGGGAGGACCAACAATGAGCAGTTCTTC.

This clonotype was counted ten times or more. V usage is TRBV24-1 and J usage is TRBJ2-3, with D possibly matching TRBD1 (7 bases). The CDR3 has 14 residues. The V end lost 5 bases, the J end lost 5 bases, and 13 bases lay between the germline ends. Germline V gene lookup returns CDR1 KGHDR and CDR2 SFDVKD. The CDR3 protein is CATSAEGAEDTQYF. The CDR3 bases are TGTGCCACCAGTGCGGAGGGGGCGGAAGATACGCAGTATTTT.

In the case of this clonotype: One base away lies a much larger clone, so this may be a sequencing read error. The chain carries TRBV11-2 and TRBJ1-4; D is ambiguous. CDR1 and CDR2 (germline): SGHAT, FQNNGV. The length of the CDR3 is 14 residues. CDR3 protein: CAGSLERWGEKLFF. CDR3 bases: TGTGCCGGCAGCTTAGAACGGTGGGGTGAAAAACTGTTTTTT.

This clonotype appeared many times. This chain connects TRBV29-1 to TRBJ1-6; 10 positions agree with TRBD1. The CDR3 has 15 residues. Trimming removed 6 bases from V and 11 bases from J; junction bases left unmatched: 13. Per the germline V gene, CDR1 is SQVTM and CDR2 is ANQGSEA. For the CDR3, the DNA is TGCAGCGTCCTCCGGGACAGGGGATCGGTGACACCCCTCCACTTT. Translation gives CSVLRDRGSVTPLHF.

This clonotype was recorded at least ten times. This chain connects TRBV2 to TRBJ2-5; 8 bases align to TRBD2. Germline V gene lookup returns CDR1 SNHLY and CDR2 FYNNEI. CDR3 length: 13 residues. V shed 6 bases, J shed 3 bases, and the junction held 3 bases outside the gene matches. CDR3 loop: CASRLAAKETQYF. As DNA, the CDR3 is TGTGCCAGCAGACTAGCGGCAAAAGAGACCCAGTACTTC.

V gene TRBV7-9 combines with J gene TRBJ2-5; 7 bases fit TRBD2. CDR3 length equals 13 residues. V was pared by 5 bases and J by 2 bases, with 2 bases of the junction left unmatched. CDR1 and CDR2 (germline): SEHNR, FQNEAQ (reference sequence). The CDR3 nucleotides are TGTGCCAGCAGCCGACTAGCTCAAGAGACCCAGTACTTC. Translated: CASSRLAQETQYF. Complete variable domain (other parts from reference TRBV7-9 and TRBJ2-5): DTGVSQNPRHKITKRGQNVTFRCDPISEHNRLYWYRQTLGQGPEFLTYFQNEAQLEKSRLLSDRFSAERPKGSFSTLEIQRTEQGDSAMYLCASSRLAQETQYFGPGTRLLVL.

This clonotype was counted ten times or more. The CDR3 coding sequence is TGCGCCAGCAGCCACCCGTCGGAGGGTACAAACACCGGGGAGCTGTTTTTT. Protein product: CASSHPSEGTNTGELFF. The chain recombines TRBV4-1 with TRBJ2-2, with a weak D call TRBD2 (6 bases). The germline V and J ends were trimmed by 3 bases and 2 bases, with 16 bases remaining between them. Germline V CDR1 and CDR2: MGHRA, YSYEKL. The CDR3 sequence is 17 residues long.

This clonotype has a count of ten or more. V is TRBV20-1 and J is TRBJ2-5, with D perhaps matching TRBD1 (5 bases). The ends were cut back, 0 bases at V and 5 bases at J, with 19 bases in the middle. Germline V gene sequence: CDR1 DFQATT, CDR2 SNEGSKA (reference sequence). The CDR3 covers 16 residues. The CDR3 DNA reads TGCAGTGCTAGAGATGGGGCGAGCGTTCTGGGGGAGACCCAGTACTTC. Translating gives CSARDGASVLGETQYF.

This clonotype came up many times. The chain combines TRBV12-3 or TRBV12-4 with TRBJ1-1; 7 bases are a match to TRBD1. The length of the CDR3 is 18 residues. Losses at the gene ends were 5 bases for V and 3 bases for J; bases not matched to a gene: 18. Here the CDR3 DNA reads TGTGCCAGCAGTACAGGGGCAAGCAACTTCCCACCGGACACTGAAGCTTTCTTT. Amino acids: CASSTGASNFPPDTEAFF.

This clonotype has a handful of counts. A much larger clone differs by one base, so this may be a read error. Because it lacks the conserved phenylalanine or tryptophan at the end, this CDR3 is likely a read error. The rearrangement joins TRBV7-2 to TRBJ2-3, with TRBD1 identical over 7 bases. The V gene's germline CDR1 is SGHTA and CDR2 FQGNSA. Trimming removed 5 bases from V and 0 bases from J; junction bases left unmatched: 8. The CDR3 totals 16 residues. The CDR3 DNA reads TGTGCCAGCAGCACACAAGGGGGCATGAGCACAGATACGCAGTATATT. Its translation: CASSTQGGMSTDTQYI.

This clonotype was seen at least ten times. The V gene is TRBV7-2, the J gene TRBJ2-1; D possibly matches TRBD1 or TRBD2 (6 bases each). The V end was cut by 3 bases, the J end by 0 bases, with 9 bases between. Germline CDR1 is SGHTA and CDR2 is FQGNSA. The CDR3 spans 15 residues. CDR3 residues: CASSFRGGSYNEQFF. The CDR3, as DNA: TGTGCCAGCAGCTTCAGGGGAGGCTCCTACAATGAGCAGTTCTTC.